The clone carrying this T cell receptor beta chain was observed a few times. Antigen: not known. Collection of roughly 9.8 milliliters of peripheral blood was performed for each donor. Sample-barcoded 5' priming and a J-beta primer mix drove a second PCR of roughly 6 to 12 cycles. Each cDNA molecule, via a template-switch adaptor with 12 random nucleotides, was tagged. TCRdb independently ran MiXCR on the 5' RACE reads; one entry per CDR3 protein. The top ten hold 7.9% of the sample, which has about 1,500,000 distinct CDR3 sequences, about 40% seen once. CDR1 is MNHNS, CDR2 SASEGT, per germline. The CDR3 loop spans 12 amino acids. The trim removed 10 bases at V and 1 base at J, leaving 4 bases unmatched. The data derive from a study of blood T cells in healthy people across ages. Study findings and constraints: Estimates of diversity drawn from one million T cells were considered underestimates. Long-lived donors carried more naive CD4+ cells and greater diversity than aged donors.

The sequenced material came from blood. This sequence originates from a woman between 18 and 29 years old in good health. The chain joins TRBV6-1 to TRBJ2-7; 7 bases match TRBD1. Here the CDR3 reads CATWDSSYEQYF. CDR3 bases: TGTGCCACGTGGGACAGTTCCTACGAGCAGTACTTC.